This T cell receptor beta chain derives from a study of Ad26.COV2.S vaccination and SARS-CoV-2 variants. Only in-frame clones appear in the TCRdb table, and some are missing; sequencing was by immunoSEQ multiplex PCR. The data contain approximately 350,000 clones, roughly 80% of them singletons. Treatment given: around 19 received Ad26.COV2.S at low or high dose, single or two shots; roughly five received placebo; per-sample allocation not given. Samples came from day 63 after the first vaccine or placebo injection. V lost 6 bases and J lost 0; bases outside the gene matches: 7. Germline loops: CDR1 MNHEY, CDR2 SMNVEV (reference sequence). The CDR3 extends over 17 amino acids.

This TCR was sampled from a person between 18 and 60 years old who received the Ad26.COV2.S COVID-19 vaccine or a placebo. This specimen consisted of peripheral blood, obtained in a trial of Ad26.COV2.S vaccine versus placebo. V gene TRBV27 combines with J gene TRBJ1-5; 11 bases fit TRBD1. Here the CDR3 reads CASRNGQGAHSNQPQHF. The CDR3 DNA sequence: TGTGCCAGCAGAAACGGACAGGGGGCCCATAGCAATCAGCCCCAGCATTTT.